These 9 T cell receptor beta chains originate from one sample sequenced in a study of CD8+CD57+ T cells in acquired aplastic anemia. Those patients picked for sequencing had displayed CD8+CD57+ cell expansion on flow cytometry. CDR3 and TCR beta VDJ profiling relied on genomic DNA as the template. TCRdb passed the reads through MiXCR, listing each CDR3 protein once. The sample lists about 180,000 distinct CDR3 sequences, about three fifths occurring once. The sequenced sample consisted of sorted CD4+, CD8+, or CD8+CD57+ T cells (not recorded which) from PBMCs. The receptors were sampled from a human donor with aplastic anemia.

In this sample, this clonotype turned up a few times. The rearrangement links TRBV11-2 to TRBJ2-5, with TRBD2 matching 9 bases. The CDR3 contains 17 residues. CDR1 and CDR2 from the germline V gene are SGHAT and FQNNGV. V lost 5 bases and J lost 4; bases outside the gene matches: 14. CDR3 protein: CASSPSTSGRGGETQYF. CDR3 nucleotide sequence: TGTGCCAGCAGCCCTTCGACTAGCGGACGGGGGGGAGAGACCCAGTACTTC.

The V and J genes are TRBV19 and TRBJ1-2; weak D call: TRBD1 (5 bases). Trimming stripped 3 bases from V and 4 bases from J, with 12 bases between. The length of the CDR3 is 14 residues. From germline, CDR1 is LNHDA and CDR2 SQIVND (reference sequence). CDR3 in amino acids: CASSMSRVTYGYTF. CDR3 sequence (DNA): TGTGCCAGTAGTATGTCCAGGGTGACCTATGGCTACACCTTC.

The chain links TRBV24-1 to TRBJ1-2; a weak D match, TRBD1 (6 bases). The V and J ends lost 4 bases and 0 bases respectively, with 11 bases between them. Germline V gene lookup returns CDR1 KGHDR and CDR2 SFDVKD. The CDR3 loop spans 15 amino acids. CDR3 coding DNA: TGTGCCACCAGTGAAGGCGGGGGCTCTAACTATGGCTACACCTTC. It codes for CATSEGGGSNYGYTF.

About this clonotype itself: The junction and the germline gene differ at one end; a read error may be behind it. The genes are TRBV29-1 and TRBJ1-3, with 8 bases matching TRBD1. This CDR3 has 14 residues. CDR1 is SQVTM and CDR2 is ANQGSEA in the germline V gene. Written as DNA, the CDR3 is TGCAGCGTTGAAGAGTGGGGACAGGCTAACAGCATATATTTT. Translation: CSVEEWGQANSIYF.

This clonotype was seen many times. The genes are TRBV7-8 and TRBJ1-2; the D gene is possibly TRBD1 (5 bases). The germline gives CDR1 SGHVS, CDR2 FQNEAQ. V lost 4 bases and J lost 2, with 14 bases in between. This CDR3 is built from 15 residues. The chain's CDR3 is CASSYTRDNNYGYTF. The DNA for the CDR3 is TGTGCCAGCAGCTACACCAGGGATAACAACTATGGCTACACCTTC.

This rearrangement joins TRBV7-2 to TRBJ2-3, with TRBD2 identical over 15 bases. From germline, CDR1 is SGHTA and CDR2 FQGNSA. The CDR3 length is 18 residues. V trimming: 5 bases; J trimming: 1 base; junction bases outside the gene matches: 7. DNA for the CDR3: TGTGCCAGCAGCCCCCGGACTAGCGGGAGGGCGGGCACAGATACGCAGTATTTT. Its protein is CASSPRTSGRAGTDTQYF. The full variable domain, completed using reference TRBV7-2 and TRBJ2-3, is GAGVSQSPSNKVTEKGKDVELRCDPISGHTALYWYRQSLGQGLEFLIYFQGNSAPDKSGLPSDRFSAERTGGSVSTLTIQRTQQEDSAVYLCASSPRTSGRAGTDTQYFGPGTRLTVL.

The chain is built from TRBV5-4 and TRBJ1-2; possibly TRBD1 for D (6 bases). This CDR3 comprises 13 residues. The ends were cut back, 7 bases at V and 3 bases at J, with 13 bases in the middle. Germline CDR1 is SGHNT and CDR2 is YYREEE (reference sequence). The CDR3 is CASRRGGDYGYTF. The CDR3 DNA sequence: TGTGCCAGCCGAAGGGGGGGGGACTATGGCTACACCTTC.

V and J are TRBV6-5 and TRBJ2-3; no clear D gene. The CDR3 is 11 amino acids. V was shortened by 10 bases and J by 5 bases, with 10 bases between the two germline ends. Germline V gives CDR1 MNHEY, CDR2 SVGAGI. CDR3 protein: CATGGEDTQYF. In DNA form, the CDR3 reads TGTGCCACGGGTGGGGAAGATACGCAGTATTTT.

V usage is TRBV20-1 and J usage is TRBJ1-5, with TRBD1 matching 8 bases. This CDR3 has 15 amino acids. Germline V gene sequence: CDR1 DFQATT, CDR2 SNEGSKA (reference sequence). V was clipped by 1 base and J by 6 bases; unmatched bases: 8. The CDR3 spells CSARGSPGGIQPQHF. The CDR3 DNA reads as TGCAGTGCTAGAGGGTCGCCAGGGGGCATTCAGCCCCAGCATTTT.